Shown below are 19 T cell receptor beta chains from a single sample sequenced in a study of cytomegalovirus exposure and HLA in healthy donors. PCR used 60 Vbeta primers and 13 Jbeta primers. This table comes from immunoSEQ multiplex PCR, and its TCRdb copy is limited to in-frame clones, with some not included. The sample carries about 160,000 clones, just under 80% recorded once. The sequencing input was PBMCs. These receptors were obtained from a man aged 18 to 30 in good health and CMV-seropositive.

The V gene is TRBV27, the J gene TRBJ1-3; D is possibly TRBD1 (6 bases). This CDR3 has 15 residues. Between the trimmed V and J ends, which lost 6 bases and 3 bases, there was a span of 15 bases. CDR1 and CDR2 (germline): MNHEY, SMNVEV (reference sequence). In DNA form, the CDR3 reads TGTGCCAGCAGCCTCGAGGCCAGGGGTGGAAACACCATATATTTT. Translating gives CASSLEARGGNTIYF.

This chain uses TRBV5-1 with TRBJ1-1; the D is unclear. The CDR3 spans 16 residues. The V end lost 0 bases, the J end lost 0 bases, and 12 bases lay between the germline ends. CDR1 is SGHRS, CDR2 YFSETQ, per germline. CDR3 loop: CASSLAGRPLNTEAFF. The CDR3 region has the DNA TGCGCCAGCAGCTTGGCGGGGAGGCCCCTGAACACTGAAGCTTTCTTT.

This rearrangement joins TRBV7-2 to TRBJ1-5; D possibly corresponds to TRBD1 (5 bases). Deletions cut 6 bases from V and 5 bases from J, with 8 bases between. This CDR3 spans 12 amino acids. Germline loops: CDR1 SGHTA, CDR2 FQGNSA. The chain's CDR3 is CASSQGDQPQHF. The CDR3 DNA sequence: TGTGCCAGCAGTCAAGGGGATCAGCCCCAGCATTTT.

V gene TRBV7-2 combines with J gene TRBJ2-1; 7 bases align to TRBD1. The CDR3 runs 16 residues. V shed 5 bases and J 2 bases; nucleotides not matched to a gene: 9. Germline assignment: CDR1 SGHTA and CDR2 FQGNSA. As DNA, the CDR3 is TGTGCCAGCAGCCCCAAATCGGACAGGCCCTACAATGAGCAGTTCTTC. It yields the protein CASSPKSDRPYNEQFF.

V and J are TRBV9 and TRBJ2-1; D is undetermined. Trimming took 1 base from V and 7 from J, leaving 9 bases between them. This CDR3 comprises 13 residues. Germline V CDR1 and CDR2: SGDLS, YYNGEE. Here the CDR3 DNA reads TGTGCCAGCAGCGTACTTAGTGTGAATGAGCAGTTCTTC. This encodes CASSVLSVNEQFF.

This clone has more than one count but fewer than ten. The chain is built from TRBV5-4 and TRBJ2-2, with D perhaps matching TRBD2 (6 bases). Germline lookup yields CDR1 SGHNT and CDR2 YYREEE (reference sequence). Between the trimmed V and J ends, which lost 1 base and 7 bases, there was a span of 17 bases. The CDR3 consists of 16 residues. The CDR3 region is CASSLTSAGSNGELFF. DNA for the CDR3: TGTGCCAGCAGCTTGACGTCCGCGGGGTCTAACGGGGAGCTGTTTTTT.

The chain has TRBV19 and TRBJ2-7; D is uncertain. The CDR3 length is 17 residues. V lost 7 bases and J 0 bases, leaving 22 bases between the germline ends. Germline V CDR1 and CDR2: LNHDA, SQIVND (reference sequence). CDR3 protein: CASIPRGLGTSSYEQYF. For the CDR3, the DNA is TGTGCCAGTATACCACGCGGCCTAGGTACAAGCTCCTACGAGCAGTACTTC. Filled out from reference TRBV19 and TRBJ2-7, the complete variable domain reads DGGITQSPKYLFRKEGQNVTLSCEQNLNHDAMYWYRQDPGQGLRLIYYSQIVNDFQKGDIAEGYSVSREKKESFPLTVTSAQKNPTAFYLCASIPRGLGTSSYEQYFGPGTRLTVT.

The gene calls are TRBV6-1 and TRBJ1-4; D is uncertain. The CDR3 totals 14 residues. V dropped 4 bases and J dropped 0 bases, with 6 bases sitting between them. Germline assignment: CDR1 MNHNS and CDR2 SASEGT. The CDR3 sequence is CASSVQTTNEKLFF. The CDR3 bases are TGTGCCAGCAGTGTTCAGACAACTAATGAAAAACTGTTTTTT.

The chain uses TRBV5-1 and TRBJ1-6; D is perhaps TRBD1 (6 bases). The V end was cut by 0 bases, the J end by 8 bases, with 15 bases between. Germline CDR1 SGHRS, CDR2 YFSETQ. The CDR3 is made up of 16 amino acids. The CDR3 loop reads CASSLERGSMDSPLHF. CDR3 DNA sequence: TGCGCCAGCAGCTTGGAAAGGGGGTCCATGGATTCACCCCTCCACTTT.

The chain links TRBV5-5 to TRBJ1-3, with D uncertain. The V end lost 6 bases, the J end lost 3 bases, and 16 bases lay between the germline ends. The germline V gene has CDR1 SGHKS and CDR2 YYEKEE (reference sequence). The CDR3 length is 15 residues. CDR3 DNA: TGTGCCAGCATGGCGGGCGAGGCCGTTGGAAACACCATATATTTT. This encodes CASMAGEAVGNTIYF.

The chain links TRBV28 to TRBJ2-2; weak D call: TRBD1 (5 bases). Between the trimmed V and J ends, which lost 2 bases and 5 bases, there was a span of 6 bases. This CDR3 is built from 13 residues. Germline V gene sequence: CDR1 MDHEN, CDR2 SYDVKM. CDR3 DNA: TGTGCCAGCAGTTTAGCAGGGACCGGGGAGCTGTTTTTT. Translated: CASSLAGTGELFF.

The chain carries TRBV28 and TRBJ2-2; 9 nucleotides align to TRBD1. The CDR3 runs 15 residues. V lost 5 bases, J lost 7 bases, and 8 bases stayed unmatched. CDR1 and CDR2 (germline): MDHEN, SYDVKM. The CDR3 DNA reads TGTGCCAGCAGTCTATTACAGGGGGCCGGCGGGGAGCTGTTTTTT. The encoded protein is CASSLLQGAGGELFF.

This clone was observed a single time. J is TRBJ2-1 and V is TRBV5-1; 11 bases are shared with TRBD2. The CDR3 is 15 amino acids. V shed 4 bases and J 10 bases; nucleotides not matched to a gene: 10. Germline CDR1 is SGHRS and CDR2 is YFSETQ. Here the CDR3 DNA reads TGCGCCAGCAGCCGAACGACTAGCGGGAATACCGAGCAGTTCTTC. Protein: CASSRTTSGNTEQFF.

The rearrangement uses TRBV19 and TRBJ1-1; 9 bases match TRBD1. From germline, CDR1 is LNHDA and CDR2 SQIVND (reference sequence). The J segment lost 4 bases and the V segment lost 6 bases, leaving 6 bases of the junction unmatched. CDR3 length equals 14 residues. The CDR3 DNA follows: TGTGCCAGTAGGTCGACAGGGGGAGGCACTGAAGCTTTCTTT. Translating gives CASRSTGGGTEAFF. The full variable domain, its missing parts supplied by reference TRBV19 and TRBJ1-1, is DGGITQSPKYLFRKEGQNVTLSCEQNLNHDAMYWYRQDPGQGLRLIYYSQIVNDFQKGDIAEGYSVSREKKESFPLTVTSAQKNPTAFYLCASRSTGGGTEAFFGQGTRLTVV.

This sequence joins TRBV7-9 and TRBJ2-2; perhaps TRBD1 as D (7 bases). CDR3 size: 17 residues. Germline CDR1 is SEHNR and CDR2 is FQNEAQ (reference sequence). V lost 6 bases and J 0 bases, leaving 17 bases between the germline ends. In DNA form, the CDR3 reads TGTGCCAGCAGACGCCAGGGGGGACAGCCGAACACCGGGGAGCTGTTTTTT. This codes for CASRRQGGQPNTGELFF.

This clone was picked up a small number of times. The chain couples TRBV28 to TRBJ2-5, with TRBD2 identical over 11 bases. Per germline, CDR1 MDHEN and CDR2 SYDVKM. V was clipped by 5 bases and J by 0 bases; unmatched bases: 5. This CDR3 region has 16 residues. CDR3 nucleotide sequence: TGTGCCAGCAGTCGCCGGGGACTAGCGGACCAAGAGACCCAGTACTTC. This gives the protein CASSRRGLADQETQYF.

This clone was detected only a few times. The gene calls are TRBV7-6 and TRBJ1-1, with 7 positions matching TRBD1. This CDR3 comprises 16 residues. Germline-derived CDR1 and CDR2 are SGHVS and FNYEAQ. The junction had 9 bases not matched to a gene; V was cut back by 5 bases and J by 0 bases. The CDR3, as DNA: TGTGCCAGCAGCCGGGGACAGCCACCTTTGAACACTGAAGCTTTCTTT. Residues: CASSRGQPPLNTEAFF.

The chain joins TRBV10-3 to TRBJ2-7; maybe TRBD1 (5 bases). Between the trimmed V and J ends, which lost 6 bases and 3 bases, there was a span of 15 bases. Germline V gene sequence: CDR1 ENHRY, CDR2 SYGVKD. The CDR3 has 14 residues. As DNA, the CDR3 is TGTGCCATCAGCGAAAGTGGGGCGGACTACGAGCAGTACTTC. Its protein product is CAISESGADYEQYF.

V usage is TRBV5-1 and J usage is TRBJ2-7, with D maybe TRBD1 (6 bases). The CDR3 is 15 residues long. Trimming cost V 4 bases and J 4 bases, with 18 bases left between them. Looked up from germline, CDR1 is SGHRS and CDR2 is YFSETQ. The DNA of the CDR3 is TGCGCCAGCAGCCCCTTACCCGGGACAATGTACGAGCAGTACTTC. Translation gives CASSPLPGTMYEQYF.